This TCR beta chain was identified during a study of neurological immune-mediated disorders. Study-wide findings and caveats: In multiple sclerosis patients, the repertoire cluster was unrelated to clinical or MRI findings.

The authors produced cDNA by 5'RACE using 10-nucleotide random UMIs. MiXCR was run by TCRdb on the 5' RACE reads, yielding one entry per CDR3 protein. The sample carries tens of thousands of distinct CDR3 sequences, about 2.5% recorded once. This clonotype was counted many times. Its specificity is unknown. The CDR3 sequence is 12 residues long. Germline V lookup: CDR1 SGHRS, CDR2 YFSETQ. With V trimmed by 5 bases and J by 7 bases, 4 bases remained unmatched. The sequenced sample was PBMCs. The chain has TRBV5-1 and TRBJ1-1; 8 bases agree with TRBD1. The source is a woman aged 25 to 39 with multiple sclerosis. The CDR3 nucleotides read TGCGCCAGCAGTCAGGGGGCAGGTGAAGCTTTCTTT. This gives the protein CASSQGAGEAFF.